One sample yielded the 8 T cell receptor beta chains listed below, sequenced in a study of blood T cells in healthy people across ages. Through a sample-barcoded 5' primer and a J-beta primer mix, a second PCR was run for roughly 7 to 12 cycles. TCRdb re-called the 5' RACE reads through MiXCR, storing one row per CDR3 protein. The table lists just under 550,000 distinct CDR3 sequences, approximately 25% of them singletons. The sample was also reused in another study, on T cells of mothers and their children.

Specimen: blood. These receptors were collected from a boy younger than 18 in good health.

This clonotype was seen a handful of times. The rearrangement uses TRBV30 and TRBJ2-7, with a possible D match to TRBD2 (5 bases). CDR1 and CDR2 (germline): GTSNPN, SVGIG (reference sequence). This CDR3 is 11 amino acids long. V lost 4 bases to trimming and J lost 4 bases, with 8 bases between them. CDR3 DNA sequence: TGTGCCTGGATGAGAGGGTACGAGCAGTACTTC. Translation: CAWMRGYEQYF.

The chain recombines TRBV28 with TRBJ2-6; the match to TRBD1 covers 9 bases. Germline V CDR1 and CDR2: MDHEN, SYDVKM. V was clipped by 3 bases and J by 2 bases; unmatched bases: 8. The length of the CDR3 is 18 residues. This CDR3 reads CASSFRGTGGPGANVLTF. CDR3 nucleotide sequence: TGTGCCAGCAGTTTCCGCGGAACAGGGGGCCCTGGGGCCAACGTCCTGACTTTC.

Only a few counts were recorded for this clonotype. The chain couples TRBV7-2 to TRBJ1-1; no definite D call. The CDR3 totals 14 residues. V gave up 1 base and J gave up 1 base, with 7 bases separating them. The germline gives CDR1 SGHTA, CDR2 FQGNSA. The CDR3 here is CASSLGRQNTEAFF. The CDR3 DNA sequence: TGTGCCAGCAGCTTAGGTAGACAGAACACTGAAGCTTTCTTT.

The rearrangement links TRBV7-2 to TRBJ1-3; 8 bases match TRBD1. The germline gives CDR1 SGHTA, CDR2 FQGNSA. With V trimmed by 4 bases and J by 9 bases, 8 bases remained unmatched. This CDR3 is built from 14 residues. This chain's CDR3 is CASSSQGVSGTIYF. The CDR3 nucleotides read TGTGCCAGCAGCTCACAGGGGGTATCTGGCACCATATATTTT. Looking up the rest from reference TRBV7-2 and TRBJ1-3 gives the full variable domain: GAGVSQSPSNKVTEKGKDVELRCDPISGHTALYWYRQSLGQGLEFLIYFQGNSAPDKSGLPSDRFSAERTGGSVSTLTIQRTQQEDSAVYLCASSSQGVSGTIYFGEGSWLTVV.

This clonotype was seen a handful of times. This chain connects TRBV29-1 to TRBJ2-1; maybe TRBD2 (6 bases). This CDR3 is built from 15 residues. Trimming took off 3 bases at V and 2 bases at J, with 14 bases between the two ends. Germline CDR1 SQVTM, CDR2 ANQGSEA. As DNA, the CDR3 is TGCAGCGTTGATCGTCCGGGAGCCACCTACAATGAGCAGTTCTTC. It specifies CSVDRPGATYNEQFF.

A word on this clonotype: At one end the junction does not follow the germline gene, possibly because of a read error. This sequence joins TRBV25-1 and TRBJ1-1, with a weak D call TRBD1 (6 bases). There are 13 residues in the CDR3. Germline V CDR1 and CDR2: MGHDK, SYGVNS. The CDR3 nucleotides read TGTGCCAGCAGTGGAACAGGGCGCACTGAAGCTTACTTT. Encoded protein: CASSGTGRTEAYF.

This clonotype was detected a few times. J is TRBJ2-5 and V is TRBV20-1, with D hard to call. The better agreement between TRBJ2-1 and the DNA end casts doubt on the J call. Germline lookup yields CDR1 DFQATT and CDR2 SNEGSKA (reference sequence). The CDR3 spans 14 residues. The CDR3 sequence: CSARVGRLDNEQFF. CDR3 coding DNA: TGCAGTGCTAGAGTCGGGCGCCTTGACAATGAGCAGTTCTTC.

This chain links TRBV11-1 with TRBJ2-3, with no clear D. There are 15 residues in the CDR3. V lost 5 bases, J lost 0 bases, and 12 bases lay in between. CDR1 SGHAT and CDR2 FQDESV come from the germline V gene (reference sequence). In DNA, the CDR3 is TGTGCCAGCAGCGCCCTTGGGGTGAGCACAGATACGCAGTATTTT. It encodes CASSALGVSTDTQYF.